This T cell receptor beta chain stems from a study of T cells in Graves' hyperthyroidism and ophthalmopathy. Overall study results and limits: In validation, the model predicted ophthalmopathy. These predictions came a median roughly six months before onset.

This clonotype was counted only a few times. Its antigen is as yet unknown. Diagnoses were made from clinical symptoms, serum measures (thyroxine and TRAb), thyroid ultrasound and orbital computed tomography. This CDR3 is 15 amino acids long. After removal of 5 bases from V and 5 bases from J, the junction contained 10 bases not matched to a gene. CDR1 and CDR2 (germline): MDHEN, SYDVKM. RNA transcripts gave rise to amplified TCR beta CDR3 regions. The HTBI primer set served for first-round RT-PCR of the TCR CDR3. In TCRdb, the multiplex PCR reads were re-called with MiXCR into one record per CDR3 protein. The sample consists of 500,000 to 700,000 distinct CDR3 sequences, approximately 15% of them appearing once.

This receptor was obtained from a woman younger than 30 with Graves' hyperthyroidism. This chain uses TRBV28 with TRBJ2-3; 7 nucleotides line up with TRBD2. The sample comprised blood. This CDR3 is CASSTVAGAGDTQYF. The DNA of the CDR3 is TGTGCCAGCAGTACTGTCGCGGGAGCGGGAGATACGCAGTATTTT.